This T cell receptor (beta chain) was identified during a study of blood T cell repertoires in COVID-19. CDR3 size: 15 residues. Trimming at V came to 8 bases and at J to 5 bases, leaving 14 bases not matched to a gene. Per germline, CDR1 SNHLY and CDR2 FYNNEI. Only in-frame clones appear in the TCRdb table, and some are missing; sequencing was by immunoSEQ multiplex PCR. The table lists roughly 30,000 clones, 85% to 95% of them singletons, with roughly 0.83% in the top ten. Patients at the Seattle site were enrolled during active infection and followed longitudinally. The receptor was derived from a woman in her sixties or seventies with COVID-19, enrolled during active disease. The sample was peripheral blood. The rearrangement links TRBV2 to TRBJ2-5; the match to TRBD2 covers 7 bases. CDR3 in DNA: TGTGCCAGCGGGAGTTCAGCGGGAAGGTCGGAGACCCAGTACTTC. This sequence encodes CASGSSAGRSETQYF.